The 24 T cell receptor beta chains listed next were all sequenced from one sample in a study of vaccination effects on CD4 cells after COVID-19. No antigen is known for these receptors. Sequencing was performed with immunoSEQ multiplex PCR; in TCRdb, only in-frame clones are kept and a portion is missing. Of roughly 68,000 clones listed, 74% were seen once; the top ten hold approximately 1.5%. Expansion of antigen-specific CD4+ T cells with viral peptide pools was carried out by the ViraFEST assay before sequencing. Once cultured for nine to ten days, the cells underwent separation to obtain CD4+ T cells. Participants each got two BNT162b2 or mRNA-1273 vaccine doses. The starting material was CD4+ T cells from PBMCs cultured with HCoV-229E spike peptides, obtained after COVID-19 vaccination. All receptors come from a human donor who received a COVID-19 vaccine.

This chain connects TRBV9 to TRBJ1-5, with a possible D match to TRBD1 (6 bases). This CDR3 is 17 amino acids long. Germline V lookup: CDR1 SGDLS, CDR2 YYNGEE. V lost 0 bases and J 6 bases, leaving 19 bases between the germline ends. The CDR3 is CASSVGSGMGGGQPQHF. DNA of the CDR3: TGTGCCAGCAGCGTAGGCTCGGGCATGGGGGGCGGTCAGCCCCAGCATTTT.

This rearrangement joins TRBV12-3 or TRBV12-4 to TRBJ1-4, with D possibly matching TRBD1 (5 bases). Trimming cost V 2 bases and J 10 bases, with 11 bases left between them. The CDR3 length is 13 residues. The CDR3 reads CASSLTGPLKLFF. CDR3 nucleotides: TGTGCCAGCAGTTTAACGGGGCCCCTAAAACTGTTTTTT.

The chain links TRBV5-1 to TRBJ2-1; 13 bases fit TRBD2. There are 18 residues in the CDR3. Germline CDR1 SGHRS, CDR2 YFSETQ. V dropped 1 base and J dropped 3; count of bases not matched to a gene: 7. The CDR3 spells CASSLTSGGAQVYNEQFF. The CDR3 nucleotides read TGCGCCAGCAGCTTGACTAGCGGGGGGGCCCAGGTCTACAATGAGCAGTTCTTC.

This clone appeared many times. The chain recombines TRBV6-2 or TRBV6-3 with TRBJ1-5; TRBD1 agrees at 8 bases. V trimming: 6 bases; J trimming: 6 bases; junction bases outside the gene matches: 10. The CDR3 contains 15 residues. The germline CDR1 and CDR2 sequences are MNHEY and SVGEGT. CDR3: CASSRGTGTTQPQHF. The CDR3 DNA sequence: TGTGCCAGCAGCAGGGGGACAGGCACAACTCAGCCCCAGCATTTT.

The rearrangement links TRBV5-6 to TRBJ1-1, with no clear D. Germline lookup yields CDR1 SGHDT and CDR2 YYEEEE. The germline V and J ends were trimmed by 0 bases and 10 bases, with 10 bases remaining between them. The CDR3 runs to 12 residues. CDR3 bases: TGTGCCAGCAGCTTGGTAGGTAAAGGAGCTTTCTTT. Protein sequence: CASSLVGKGAFF.

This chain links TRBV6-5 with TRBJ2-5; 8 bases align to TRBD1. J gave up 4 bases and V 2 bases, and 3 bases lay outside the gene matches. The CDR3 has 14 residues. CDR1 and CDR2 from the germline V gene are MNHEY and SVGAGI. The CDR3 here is CASSYLQGGETQYF. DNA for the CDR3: TGTGCCAGCAGTTACCTACAGGGGGGAGAGACCCAGTACTTC.

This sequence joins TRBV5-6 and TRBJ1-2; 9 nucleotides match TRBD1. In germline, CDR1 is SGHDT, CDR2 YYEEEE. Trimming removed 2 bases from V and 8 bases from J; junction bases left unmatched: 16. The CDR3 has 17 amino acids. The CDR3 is CASSFQESDRGIGGYTF. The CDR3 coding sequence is TGTGCCAGCAGCTTCCAGGAGAGTGACAGGGGGATTGGAGGCTACACCTTC. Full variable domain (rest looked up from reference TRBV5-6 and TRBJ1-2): DAGVTQSPTHLIKTRGQQVTLRCSPKSGHDTVSWYQQALGQGPQFIFQYYEEEERQRGNFPDRFSGHQFPNYSSELNVNALLLGDSALYLCASSFQESDRGIGGYTFGSGTRLTVV.

CDR3 DNA: TGCGCCAGCACCGAGTGGGACAGGGGGGACAATGAGCAGTTCTTC. It yields the protein CASTEWDRGDNEQFF. The chain combines TRBV10-2 with TRBJ2-1; 11 nucleotides match TRBD1. The V gene's germline CDR1 is WSHSY and CDR2 SAAADI. The CDR3 spans 15 residues. The J segment lost 5 bases and the V segment lost 7 bases, leaving 7 bases of the junction unmatched.

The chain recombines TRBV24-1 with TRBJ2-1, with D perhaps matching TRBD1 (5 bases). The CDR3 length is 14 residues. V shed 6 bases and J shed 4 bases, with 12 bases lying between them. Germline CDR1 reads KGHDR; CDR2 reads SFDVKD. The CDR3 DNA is TGTGCCACCAGTAAAGGGGATTATTACAATGAGCAGTTCTTC. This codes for CATSKGDYYNEQFF.

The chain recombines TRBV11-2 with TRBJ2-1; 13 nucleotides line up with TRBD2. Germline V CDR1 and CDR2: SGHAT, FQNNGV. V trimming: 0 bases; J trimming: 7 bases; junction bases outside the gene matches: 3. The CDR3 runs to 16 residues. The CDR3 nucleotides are TGTGCCAGCAGCTTAGATCCGACTAGCGGGGGGAATGAGCAGTTCTTC. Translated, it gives CASSLDPTSGGNEQFF.

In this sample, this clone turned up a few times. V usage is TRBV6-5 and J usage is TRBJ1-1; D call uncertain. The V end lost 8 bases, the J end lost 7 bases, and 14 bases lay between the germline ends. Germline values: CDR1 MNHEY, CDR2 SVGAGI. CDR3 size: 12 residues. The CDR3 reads CASFGSSREAFF. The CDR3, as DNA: TGTGCCAGCTTCGGGTCAAGCCGTGAAGCTTTCTTT.

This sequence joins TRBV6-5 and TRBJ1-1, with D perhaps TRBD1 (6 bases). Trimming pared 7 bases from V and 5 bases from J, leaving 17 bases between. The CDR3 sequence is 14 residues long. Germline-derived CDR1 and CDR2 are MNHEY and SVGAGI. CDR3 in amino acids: CASTARRGRTEAFF. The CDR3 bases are TGTGCCAGCACGGCCCGGAGGGGGAGGACTGAAGCTTTCTTT.

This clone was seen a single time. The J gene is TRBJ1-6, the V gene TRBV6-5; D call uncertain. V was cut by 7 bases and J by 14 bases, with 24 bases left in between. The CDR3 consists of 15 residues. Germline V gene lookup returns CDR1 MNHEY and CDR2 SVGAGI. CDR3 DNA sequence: TGTGCCAGCACGGGAACCCGGAGGCCAATTCAAGCCCTCCACTTT. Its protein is CASTGTRRPIQALHF.

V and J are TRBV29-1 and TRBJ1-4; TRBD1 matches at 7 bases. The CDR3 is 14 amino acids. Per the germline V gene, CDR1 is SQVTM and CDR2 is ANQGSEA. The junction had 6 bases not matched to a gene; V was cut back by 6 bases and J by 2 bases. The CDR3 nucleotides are TGCAGCGTAGGGGGCTATCGTACTAATGAAAAACTGTTTTTT. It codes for CSVGGYRTNEKLFF. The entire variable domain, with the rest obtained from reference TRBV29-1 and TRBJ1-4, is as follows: SAVISQKPSRDICQRGTSLTIQCQVDSQVTMMFWYRQQPGQSLTLIATANQGSEATYESGFVIDKFPISRPNLTFSTLTVSNMSPEDSSIYLCSVGGYRTNEKLFFGSGTQLSVL.

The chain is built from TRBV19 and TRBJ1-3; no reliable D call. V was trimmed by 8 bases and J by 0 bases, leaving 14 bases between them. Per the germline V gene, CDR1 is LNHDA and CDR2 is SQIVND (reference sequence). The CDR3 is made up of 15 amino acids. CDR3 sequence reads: CASQRVGLSGNTIYF. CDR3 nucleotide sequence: TGTGCCAGTCAGAGGGTAGGGCTCTCTGGAAACACCATATATTTT.

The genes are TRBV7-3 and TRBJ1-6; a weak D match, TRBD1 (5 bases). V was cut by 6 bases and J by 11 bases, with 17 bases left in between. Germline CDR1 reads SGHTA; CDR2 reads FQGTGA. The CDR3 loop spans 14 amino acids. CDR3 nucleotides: TGTGCCAGCAGTTCAAGGCCCAGGGCGGCACCCCTCCACTTT. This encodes CASSSRPRAAPLHF.

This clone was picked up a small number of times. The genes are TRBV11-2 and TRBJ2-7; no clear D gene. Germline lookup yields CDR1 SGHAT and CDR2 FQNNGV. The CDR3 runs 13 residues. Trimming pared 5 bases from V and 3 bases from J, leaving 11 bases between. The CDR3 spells CASSKDGFYEQYV. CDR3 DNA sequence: TGTGCCAGCAGCAAGGACGGCTTCTACGAGCAGTACGTC.

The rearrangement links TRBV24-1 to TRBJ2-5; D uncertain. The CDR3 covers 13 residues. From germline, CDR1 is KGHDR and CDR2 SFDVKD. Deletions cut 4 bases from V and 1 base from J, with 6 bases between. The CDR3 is CATSETPQETQYF. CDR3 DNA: TGTGCCACCAGTGAGACACCCCAAGAGACCCAGTACTTC.

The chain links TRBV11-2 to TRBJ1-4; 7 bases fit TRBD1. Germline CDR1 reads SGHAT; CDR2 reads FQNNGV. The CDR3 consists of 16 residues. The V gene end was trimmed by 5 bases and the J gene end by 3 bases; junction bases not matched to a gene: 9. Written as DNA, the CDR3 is TGTGCCAGCAGCGTAGGGACAGAGAGGCCTAATGAAAAACTGTTTTTT. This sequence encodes CASSVGTERPNEKLFF.

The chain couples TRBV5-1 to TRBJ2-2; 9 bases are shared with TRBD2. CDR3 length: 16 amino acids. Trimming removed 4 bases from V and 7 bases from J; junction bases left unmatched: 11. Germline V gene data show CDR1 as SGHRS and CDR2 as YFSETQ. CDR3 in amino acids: CASSLLAGEPGGELFF. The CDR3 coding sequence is TGCGCCAGCAGCCTTTTAGCGGGGGAACCCGGCGGGGAGCTGTTTTTT.

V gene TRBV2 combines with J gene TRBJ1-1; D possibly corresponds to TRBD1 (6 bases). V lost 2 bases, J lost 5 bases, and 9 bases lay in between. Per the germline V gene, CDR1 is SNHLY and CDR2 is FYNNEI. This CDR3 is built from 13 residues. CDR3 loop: CASSEQGPTEAFF. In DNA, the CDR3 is TGTGCCAGCAGTGAACAGGGGCCAACTGAAGCTTTCTTT.

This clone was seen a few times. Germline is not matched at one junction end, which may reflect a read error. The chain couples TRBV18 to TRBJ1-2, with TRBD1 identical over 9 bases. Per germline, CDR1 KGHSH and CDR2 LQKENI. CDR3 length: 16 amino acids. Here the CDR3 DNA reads TGTGCCAGCGCACCCGACAGGGGGGGATTTATCTATGGCTACACCTTC. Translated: CASAPDRGGFIYGYTF.

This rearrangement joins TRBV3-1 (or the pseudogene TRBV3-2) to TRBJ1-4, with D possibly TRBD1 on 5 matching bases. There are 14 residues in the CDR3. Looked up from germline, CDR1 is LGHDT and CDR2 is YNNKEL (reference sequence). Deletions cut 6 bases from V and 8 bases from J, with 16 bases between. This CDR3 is CASSPGTYGEKLFF. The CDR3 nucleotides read TGTGCCAGCAGTCCCGGGACCTACGGAGAAAAACTGTTTTTT.

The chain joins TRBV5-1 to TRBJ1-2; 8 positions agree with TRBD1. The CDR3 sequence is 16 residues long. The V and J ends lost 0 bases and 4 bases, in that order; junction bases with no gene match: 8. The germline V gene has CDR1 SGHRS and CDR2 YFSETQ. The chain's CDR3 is CASSLVTTGDRYGYTF. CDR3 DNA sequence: TGCGCCAGCAGCTTGGTAACGACAGGGGATCGCTATGGCTACACCTTC.